Below, 13 T cell receptor beta chains from the same sample are listed, as sequenced in a study of blood T cell repertoires in COVID-19. Produced via immunoSEQ multiplex PCR; TCRdb's table is partial and in-frame only. The table records 300,000 to 350,000 clones, 88% of them present only once. Material: PBMCs or T cells enriched from blood (not recorded which). Every receptor here comes from a woman in her 30s who had been exposed to COVID-19.

This chain connects TRBV29-1 to TRBJ2-1, with TRBD2 matching over 10 bases. The CDR3 extends over 19 amino acids. V gave up 2 bases and J gave up 0 bases; unmatched junction bases: 13. The germline V gene encodes CDR1 SQVTM and CDR2 ANQGSEA. The CDR3 is CSVEKYRTSGGPSYNEQFF. The CDR3, as DNA: TGCAGCGTTGAAAAGTATCGGACTAGCGGAGGACCCTCCTACAATGAGCAGTTCTTC.

This clone is a singleton in its sample. J is TRBJ1-1 and V is TRBV29-1; the D is unclear. Germline-derived CDR1 and CDR2 are SQVTM and ANQGSEA. The V end lost 4 bases, the J end lost 3 bases, and 6 bases lay between the germline ends. There are 11 residues in the CDR3. The CDR3 sequence: CSVARYTEAFF. CDR3 coding DNA: TGCAGCGTTGCTCGGTACACTGAAGCTTTCTTT.

This clone occurred a few times. V usage is TRBV2 and J usage is TRBJ2-3; possible D gene TRBD1, 5 bases. V lost 9 bases, J lost 2 bases, and 12 bases lay in between. This CDR3 has 13 amino acids. Germline CDR1 is SNHLY and CDR2 is FYNNEI. CDR3 amino acids: CARGAENTDTQYF. The CDR3 nucleotides are TGTGCCAGAGGGGCGGAGAACACAGATACGCAGTATTTT.

The rearrangement joins TRBV7-2 to TRBJ2-5; D perhaps matches TRBD2 (6 bases). CDR1 and CDR2 from the germline V gene are SGHTA and FQGNSA. This CDR3 contains 15 residues. Trimming cost V 4 bases and J 5 bases, with 17 bases left between them. CDR3 loop: CASSSPLAFVETQYF. The CDR3 DNA is TGTGCCAGCAGCTCACCACTAGCATTTGTGGAGACCCAGTACTTC.

This sequence joins TRBV7-9 and TRBJ1-1, with D possibly being TRBD1 (5 bases). Germline lookup yields CDR1 SEHNR and CDR2 FQNEAQ (reference sequence). The CDR3 has 13 amino acids. The germline V and J ends were trimmed by 4 bases and 4 bases, with 10 bases remaining between them. CDR3 amino acids: CASSSERGTEAFF. The CDR3 DNA is TGTGCCAGCAGCTCCGAAAGGGGCACTGAAGCTTTCTTT.

V gene TRBV10-1 combines with J gene TRBJ2-1; D is perhaps TRBD1 (6 bases). V was trimmed by 4 bases and J by 6 bases, leaving 10 bases between them. Germline CDR1 WNHNN, CDR2 SYGVQD (reference sequence). CDR3 length: 13 residues. This CDR3 is CASSVGGRNEQFF. The CDR3 coding sequence is TGCGCCAGCAGTGTAGGGGGTCGCAATGAGCAGTTCTTC.

The rearrangement uses TRBV14 and TRBJ1-1, with 10 bases identical to TRBD1. The CDR3 runs 15 residues. CDR1 and CDR2 from the germline V gene are SGHDN and FVKESK. V shed 4 bases, J shed 5 bases, and the junction held 7 bases outside the gene matches. In DNA, the CDR3 is TGTGCCAGCAGCCCACCGGTGGACAGGGGGACTGAAGCTTTCTTT. Translation gives CASSPPVDRGTEAFF.

The rearrangement uses TRBV6-1 and TRBJ1-5, with a tentative D call TRBD1 (5 bases). CDR1 and CDR2 from the germline V gene are MNHNS and SASEGT. The V end lost 2 bases, the J end lost 7 bases, and 12 bases lay between the germline ends. The CDR3 is 14 residues long. This chain's CDR3 is CASSEIGAGQPQHF. As DNA, the CDR3 is TGTGCCAGCAGTGAAATTGGGGCTGGACAGCCCCAGCATTTT.

This chain connects TRBV3-1 (or the pseudogene TRBV3-2) to TRBJ2-1; 10 positions match TRBD2. The V segment lost 0 bases and the J segment 2 bases; nucleotides outside the gene matches: 4. The CDR3 covers 17 residues. CDR1 LGHDT and CDR2 YNNKEL come from the germline V gene (reference sequence). The CDR3 protein is CASSQDPAGGTYNEQFF. DNA of the CDR3: TGTGCCAGCAGCCAAGACCCAGCGGGGGGGACCTACAATGAGCAGTTCTTC.

The chain has TRBV28 and TRBJ1-1; weak D call: TRBD1 (5 bases). V lost 6 bases, J lost 1 base, and 15 bases lay in between. Looked up from germline, CDR1 is MDHEN and CDR2 is SYDVKM. The CDR3 is 15 residues long. Here the CDR3 reads CASRLYGGANTEAFF. The CDR3 DNA reads TGTGCCAGCAGGTTGTACGGAGGGGCGAACACTGAAGCTTTCTTT.

The chain combines TRBV20-1 with TRBJ1-5; 7 nucleotides line up with TRBD1. Germline CDR1 and CDR2: DFQATT and SNEGSKA (reference sequence). CDR3 size: 14 residues. V was clipped by 3 bases and J by 3 bases; unmatched bases: 5. CDR3 region: CSASSGTDNQPQHF. The DNA for the CDR3 is TGCAGTGCTAGTTCCGGGACAGACAATCAGCCCCAGCATTTT.

V and J are TRBV6-5 and TRBJ2-3; 7 nucleotides match TRBD1. Germline V gene lookup returns CDR1 MNHEY and CDR2 SVGAGI. This CDR3 region has 13 residues. Trimming at V came to 6 bases and at J to 2 bases, leaving 2 bases not matched to a gene. CDR3 coding DNA: TGTGCCAGCAGGGACAGGATCACAGATACGCAGTATTTT. Protein product: CASRDRITDTQYF.

The chain links TRBV30 to TRBJ1-2, with 11 nucleotides matching TRBD1. Germline V gene lookup returns CDR1 GTSNPN and CDR2 SVGIG (reference sequence). This CDR3 comprises 11 residues. Unmatched junction bases numbered 0, after V lost 5 bases and J lost 7 bases. The CDR3 sequence is CAWGQGAGYTF. The CDR3 DNA is TGTGCCTGGGGACAGGGGGCTGGCTACACCTTC.